This T cell receptor beta chain stems from a study of cytomegalovirus exposure and HLA in healthy donors. General observations from the study: An ancestry cluster, one associated with Asian ancestry, reportedly showed fewer N-insertions than the 666-donor mean in a later analysis. The majority of TCR sequences were rare, yet some public TCRs appeared in many donors.

It was with 60 Vbeta and 13 Jbeta primers that the PCR ran. Measured with immunoSEQ multiplex PCR; TCRdb has only the in-frame clones, and not every one. The sample carries roughly 90,000 clones, roughly 83% recorded once. As for this clone: Its antigen is still unknown.

Donors likely had unrecorded immune exposures despite being nominally healthy when sampled. CDR3 length: 15 amino acids. Germline CDR1 reads SGHRS; CDR2 reads YFSETQ. J lost 7 bases, V lost 6 bases, and 15 bases had no gene match. Sequencing input: PBMCs. J is TRBJ2-7 and V is TRBV5-1, with 8 nucleotides matching TRBD1. The TCR sequence derives from a man in his late teens or twenties in good health and CMV-seronegative. The CDR3 DNA follows: TGCGCCAGCAATCCAGGGGGCCCCAAAGGAGGGGAGCAGTACTTC. It encodes CASNPGGPKGGEQYF.